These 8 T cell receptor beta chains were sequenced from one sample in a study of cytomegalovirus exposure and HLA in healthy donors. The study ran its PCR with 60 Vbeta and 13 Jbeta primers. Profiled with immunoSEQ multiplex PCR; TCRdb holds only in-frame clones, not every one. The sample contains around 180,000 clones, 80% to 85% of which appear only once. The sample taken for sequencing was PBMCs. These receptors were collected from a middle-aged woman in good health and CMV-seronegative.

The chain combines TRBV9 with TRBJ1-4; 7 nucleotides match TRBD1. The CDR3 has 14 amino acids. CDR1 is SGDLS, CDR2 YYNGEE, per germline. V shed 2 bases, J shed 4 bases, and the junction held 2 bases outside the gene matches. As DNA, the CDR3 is TGTGCCAGCAGCGTCCGGGACAGTAATGAAAAACTGTTTTTT. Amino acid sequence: CASSVRDSNEKLFF.

CDR3 amino acids: CASSQQSNTEAFF. Written as DNA, the CDR3 is TGTGCCAGTAGTCAACAGTCGAACACTGAAGCTTTCTTT. The chain combines TRBV19 with TRBJ1-1, with D unclear. Trimming removed 5 bases from V and 1 base from J, with 8 bases in between. The CDR3 is made up of 13 amino acids. In germline, CDR1 is LNHDA, CDR2 SQIVND (reference sequence).

CDR3 sequence reads: CASSLRGSVYGYTF. The CDR3 region has the DNA TGTGCCAGCAGTTTGCGGGGATCGGTCTATGGCTACACCTTC. This chain links TRBV6-5 with TRBJ1-2; unclear D gene. Trimming removed 4 bases at V and 4 bases at J, with 13 bases between. This CDR3 has 14 residues. CDR1 is MNHEY, CDR2 SVGAGI, per germline.

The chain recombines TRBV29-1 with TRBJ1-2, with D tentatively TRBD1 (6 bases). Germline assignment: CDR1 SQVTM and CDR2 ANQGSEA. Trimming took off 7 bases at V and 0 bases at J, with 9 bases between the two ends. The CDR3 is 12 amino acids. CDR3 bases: TGCAGCGCTGGGACACCTAACTATGGCTACACCTTC. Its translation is CSAGTPNYGYTF.

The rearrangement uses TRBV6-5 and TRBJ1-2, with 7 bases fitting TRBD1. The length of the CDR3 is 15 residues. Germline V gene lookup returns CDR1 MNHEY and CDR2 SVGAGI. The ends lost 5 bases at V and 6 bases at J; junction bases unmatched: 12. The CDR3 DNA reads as TGTGCCAGCAGTCCCCAGCCGGACAGGACGGATGGCTACACCTTC. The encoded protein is CASSPQPDRTDGYTF.

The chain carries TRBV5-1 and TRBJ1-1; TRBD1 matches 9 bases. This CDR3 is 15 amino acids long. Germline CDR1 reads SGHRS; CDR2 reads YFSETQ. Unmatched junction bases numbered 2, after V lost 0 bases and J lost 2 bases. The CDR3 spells CASSLGGQGNTEAFF. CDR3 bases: TGCGCCAGCAGCTTGGGGGGACAGGGCAACACTGAAGCTTTCTTT.

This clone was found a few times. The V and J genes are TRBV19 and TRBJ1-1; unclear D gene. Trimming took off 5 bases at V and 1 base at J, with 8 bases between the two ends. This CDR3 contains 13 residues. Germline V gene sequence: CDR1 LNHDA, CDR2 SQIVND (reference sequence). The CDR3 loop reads CASSATRNTEAFF. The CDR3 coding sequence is TGTGCCAGTAGTGCAACAAGGAACACTGAAGCTTTCTTT.

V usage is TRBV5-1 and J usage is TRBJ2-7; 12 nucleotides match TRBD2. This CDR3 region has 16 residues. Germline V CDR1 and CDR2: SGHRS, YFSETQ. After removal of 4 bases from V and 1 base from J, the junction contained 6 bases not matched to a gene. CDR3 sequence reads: CASSLGTSGYSYEQYF. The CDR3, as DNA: TGCGCCAGCAGCCTAGGGACTAGCGGGTATTCCTACGAGCAGTACTTC.